The following is a TCR beta chain sequence with its context. No antigen is known for it. These data originate in a study of graft-versus-host responses after intestinal transplantation. Whole-study results and caveats: Peak circulating GvH clone levels were associated with early post-transplant HvG declines.

The CDR3 has 14 residues. The germline CDR1 and CDR2 sequences are MGHRA and YSYEKL. The ends were cut back, 4 bases at V and 0 bases at J, with 7 bases in the middle. Here immunoSEQ multiplex PCR was the method, and the copy in TCRdb shows in-frame clones only, minus some. The sample consists of over 10,000 clones, 84% of them appearing once. The sequence was collected from a human patient who received an intestinal transplant, so some T cells may come from the graft donor. The genes are TRBV4-1 and TRBJ1-3; D not resolved. Sequences were derived from PBMCs, sampled after intestinal transplantation. CDR3 DNA sequence: TGCGCCAGCAGCCCGGGCGTCTCTGGAAACACCATATATTTT. Translating gives CASSPGVSGNTIYF.